The 20 T cell receptor beta chains below were found in one sample sequenced in a study of T cell changes during pregnancy in multiple sclerosis. Generated by immunoSEQ multiplex PCR, the TCRdb table keeps only in-frame clones and is missing some. The sample includes roughly 60,000 clones, 90% to 95% of them seen just once. The material sequenced was CD4+ T cells from peripheral blood mononuclear cells, taken before pregnancy. Every receptor here comes from a female donor with multiple sclerosis, enrolled in a pregnancy study.

The J gene is TRBJ2-2, the V gene TRBV11-3; a weak D match, TRBD2 (6 bases). The CDR3 sequence is 14 residues long. Germline values: CDR1 SGHNT, CDR2 YENEEA. The V and J ends lost 7 bases and 5 bases respectively, with 14 bases between them. In nucleotides, the CDR3 is TGTGCCAGCACCGGACTACTTGATACCGGGGAGCTGTTTTTT. Translated, it gives CASTGLLDTGELFF.

V and J are TRBV15 and TRBJ2-1, with 7 bases aligning to TRBD1. CDR3 length: 14 residues. The V gene's germline CDR1 is LNHNV and CDR2 YYDKDF (reference sequence). With V trimmed by 4 bases and J by 4 bases, 4 bases remained unmatched. CDR3 sequence: CATSIGQVYNEQFF. In DNA form, the CDR3 reads TGTGCCACCAGCATAGGACAGGTGTACAATGAGCAGTTCTTC.

This chain joins TRBV7-6 and TRBJ2-7; D possibly corresponds to TRBD1 (6 bases). The CDR3 has 14 residues. Germline V gene lookup returns CDR1 SGHVS and CDR2 FNYEAQ. The germline V and J ends were trimmed by 2 bases and 0 bases, with 8 bases remaining between them. The CDR3 loop is CASSLLDSSYEQYF. The CDR3 DNA reads TGTGCCAGCAGCTTACTGGACAGCTCCTACGAGCAGTACTTC.

The chain has TRBV27 and TRBJ2-1; TRBD2 matches at 9 bases. Germline V gene data show CDR1 as MNHEY and CDR2 as SMNVEV (reference sequence). The length of the CDR3 is 15 residues. The ends lost 4 bases at V and 3 bases at J; junction bases unmatched: 4. The CDR3 DNA sequence: TGTGCCAGCAGTTCAGGACTAGCGAGCTACAATGAGCAGTTCTTC. Protein product: CASSSGLASYNEQFF.

The CDR3 sequence is CASSPIDREGGEQYF. The CDR3 DNA follows: TGTGCCAGCTCACCAATTGACAGGGAAGGTGGAGAGCAGTACTTC. The V call is TRBV18, the J call TRBJ2-7, with 7 positions matching TRBD1. CDR3 length: 15 residues. CDR1 and CDR2 from the germline V gene are KGHSH and LQKENI. V gave up 2 bases and J gave up 7 bases; unmatched junction bases: 11.

This chain uses TRBV9 with TRBJ2-7, with 11 bases identical to TRBD2. The V gene's germline CDR1 is SGDLS and CDR2 YYNGEE. The V and J ends lost 1 base and 6 bases, in that order; junction bases with no gene match: 0. The CDR3 extends over 13 amino acids. The CDR3 DNA reads TGTGCCAGCAGCGTACTAGCGGGAGGCGAGCAGTACTTC. It is translated as CASSVLAGGEQYF.

The sample holds one count of this clone. The V and J genes are TRBV28 and TRBJ2-7, with no clear D. This CDR3 contains 16 residues. V was pared by 6 bases and J by 5 bases, with 23 bases between. Germline V gene sequence: CDR1 MDHEN, CDR2 SYDVKM. CDR3 coding DNA: TGTGCCAGCAGGGCCTTGGAGTGGCCGGTTGTGAACGAGCAGTACTTC. This sequence encodes CASRALEWPVVNEQYF.

This chain uses TRBV14 with TRBJ2-7, with 13 nucleotides matching TRBD2. V gave up 5 bases and J gave up 2 bases; unmatched junction bases: 6. Germline V gives CDR1 SGHDN, CDR2 FVKESK. The CDR3 is 16 amino acids. The CDR3 spells CASSSPGLAGPYEQYF. CDR3 nucleotide sequence: TGTGCCAGCAGCTCGCCGGGACTAGCGGGACCCTACGAGCAGTACTTC.

The chain combines TRBV4-2 with TRBJ2-7; D call uncertain. This CDR3 comprises 13 residues. The germline CDR1 and CDR2 sequences are LGHNA and YNFKEQ. V shed 3 bases and J shed 6 bases, with 12 bases lying between them. The CDR3 region is CASSQELNSEQYF. CDR3 coding DNA: TGTGCCAGCAGCCAGGAATTAAACAGCGAGCAGTACTTC.

J is TRBJ2-2 and V is TRBV6-6, with a weak D call TRBD2 (5 bases). Germline V gives CDR1 MNHNY, CDR2 SVGAGI (reference sequence). This CDR3 has 14 amino acids. The V gene lost 6 bases and the J gene lost 6 bases, with 14 bases spanning the gap. In DNA form, the CDR3 reads TGTGCCAGCAGATTCCCCGGGATCGCCGGGGAGCTGTTTTTT. It codes for CASRFPGIAGELFF.

This clone was found a few times. The genes are TRBV2 and TRBJ1-5, with 9 bases that match TRBD1. The CDR3 contains 15 residues. In germline, CDR1 is SNHLY, CDR2 FYNNEI. Unmatched junction bases numbered 3, after V lost 6 bases and J lost 0 bases. The chain's CDR3 is CASRGTGTSNQPQHF. CDR3 bases: TGTGCCAGCAGAGGGACAGGGACTAGCAATCAGCCCCAGCATTTT.

The chain links TRBV6-1 to TRBJ2-7; D possibly corresponds to TRBD1 (6 bases). Germline CDR1 MNHNS, CDR2 SASEGT. The CDR3 spans 17 residues. Trimming took 3 bases from V and 1 from J, leaving 19 bases between them. The CDR3, as DNA: TGTGCCAGCAGTGAGGCTTATATCCGGGACACATCCTACGAGCAGTACTTC. Translation gives CASSEAYIRDTSYEQYF.

The chain has TRBV4-1 and TRBJ2-7; 11 nucleotides align to TRBD2. J was trimmed by 2 bases and V by 0 bases; bases with no gene match: 9. The CDR3 extends over 18 amino acids. In germline, CDR1 is MGHRA, CDR2 YSYEKL. As DNA, the CDR3 is TGCGCCAGCAGCCAAGATAGCGGGCTAGCGGGAGGAGCCTACGAGCAGTACTTC. The encoded protein is CASSQDSGLAGGAYEQYF.

The chain joins TRBV6-5 to TRBJ1-2, with D unresolved. This CDR3 comprises 14 residues. Trimming cost V 5 bases and J 7 bases, with 17 bases left between them. Germline CDR1 is MNHEY and CDR2 is SVGAGI. In nucleotides, the CDR3 is TGTGCCAGCAGTATGGACCGCAAGCGGGGTGGCTACACCTTC. Its translation: CASSMDRKRGGYTF.

This chain links TRBV7-9 with TRBJ1-5, with D possibly matching TRBD1 (5 bases). CDR1 and CDR2 (germline): SEHNR, FQNEAQ (reference sequence). The CDR3 extends over 15 amino acids. V lost 3 bases to trimming and J lost 0 bases, with 9 bases between them. In nucleotides, the CDR3 is TGTGCCAGCAGCTTGGGCGACAGTAGCAATCAGCCCCAGCATTTT. Translated, it gives CASSLGDSSNQPQHF.

V gene TRBV7-2 combines with J gene TRBJ2-2, with 7 bases that match TRBD2. From germline, CDR1 is SGHTA and CDR2 FQGNSA. The V and J ends lost 6 bases and 3 bases, in that order; junction bases with no gene match: 7. This CDR3 has 15 residues. CDR3 residues: CASSFGRSDTGELFF. In DNA, the CDR3 is TGTGCCAGCAGTTTCGGGAGGTCGGACACCGGGGAGCTGTTTTTT.

The chain has TRBV18 and TRBJ2-7; possible D gene TRBD1, 6 bases. V lost 2 bases and J lost 6, with 14 bases in between. This CDR3 spans 14 amino acids. In germline, CDR1 is KGHSH, CDR2 LQKENI. The CDR3 sequence: CASSPYRGQTEQYF. CDR3 sequence (DNA): TGTGCCAGCTCACCATACAGAGGACAGACCGAGCAGTACTTC.

The chain employs TRBV5-4 and TRBJ1-2; D not certain. The CDR3 extends over 11 amino acids. V lost 4 bases and J lost 2, with 3 bases in between. CDR1 is SGHNT and CDR2 is YYREEE in the germline V gene (reference sequence). CDR3 amino acids: CASSLNYGYTF. The CDR3 nucleotides are TGTGCCAGCAGCCTAAACTATGGCTACACCTTC.

The rearrangement links TRBV5-4 to TRBJ2-1, with 11 nucleotides matching TRBD2. Trimming cost V 1 base and J 5 bases; bases outside gene matches: 8. CDR1 and CDR2 (germline): SGHNT, YYREEE (reference sequence). The length of the CDR3 is 17 residues. CDR3 coding DNA: TGTGCCAGCAGCTTGACCCAACTAGCGGGAGATCACAATGAGCAGTTCTTC. It specifies CASSLTQLAGDHNEQFF.

The CDR3: CASSSRDRMGSGANVLTF. CDR3 coding DNA: TGTGCCAGTAGTAGCCGGGACAGGATGGGCTCTGGGGCCAACGTCCTGACTTTC. V gene TRBV19 combines with J gene TRBJ2-6; TRBD1 matches 8 bases. J gave up 0 bases and V 4 bases, and 8 bases lay outside the gene matches. CDR3 length: 18 amino acids. Germline V gives CDR1 LNHDA, CDR2 SQIVND (reference sequence).